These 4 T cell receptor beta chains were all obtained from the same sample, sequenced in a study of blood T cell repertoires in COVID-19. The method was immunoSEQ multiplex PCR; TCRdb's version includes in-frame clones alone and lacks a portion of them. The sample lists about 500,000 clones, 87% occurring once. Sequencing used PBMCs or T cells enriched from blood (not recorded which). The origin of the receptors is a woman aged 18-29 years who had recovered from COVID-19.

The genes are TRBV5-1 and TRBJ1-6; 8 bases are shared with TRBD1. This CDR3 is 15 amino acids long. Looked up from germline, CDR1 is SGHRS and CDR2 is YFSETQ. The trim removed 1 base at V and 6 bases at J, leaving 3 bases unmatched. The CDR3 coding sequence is TGCGCCAGCAGCTTGTCCGGGACAGGTAATTCACCCCTCCACTTT. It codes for CASSLSGTGNSPLHF.

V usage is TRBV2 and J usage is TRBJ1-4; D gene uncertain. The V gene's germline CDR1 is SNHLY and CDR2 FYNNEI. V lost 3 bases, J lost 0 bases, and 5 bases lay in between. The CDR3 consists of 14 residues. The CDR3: CASSDPATNEKLFF. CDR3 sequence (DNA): TGTGCCAGCAGTGATCCTGCAACTAATGAAAAACTGTTTTTT.

CDR3 in DNA: TGCGCCAGCAGCGACGTAGACGAGGGAGGGAGTCCCCTCCACTTT. Protein sequence: CASSDVDEGGSPLHF. The gene calls are TRBV5-1 and TRBJ1-6; the D is unclear. The CDR3 is 15 amino acids. Trimming removed 4 bases at V and 13 bases at J, with 21 bases between. Germline V CDR1 and CDR2: SGHRS, YFSETQ.

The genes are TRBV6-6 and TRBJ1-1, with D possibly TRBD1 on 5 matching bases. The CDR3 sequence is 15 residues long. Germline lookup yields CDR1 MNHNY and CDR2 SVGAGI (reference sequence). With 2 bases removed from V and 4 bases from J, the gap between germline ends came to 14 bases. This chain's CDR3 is CASSYPRAGITEAFF. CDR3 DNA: TGTGCCAGCAGTTACCCCAGGGCGGGGATCACTGAAGCTTTCTTT.